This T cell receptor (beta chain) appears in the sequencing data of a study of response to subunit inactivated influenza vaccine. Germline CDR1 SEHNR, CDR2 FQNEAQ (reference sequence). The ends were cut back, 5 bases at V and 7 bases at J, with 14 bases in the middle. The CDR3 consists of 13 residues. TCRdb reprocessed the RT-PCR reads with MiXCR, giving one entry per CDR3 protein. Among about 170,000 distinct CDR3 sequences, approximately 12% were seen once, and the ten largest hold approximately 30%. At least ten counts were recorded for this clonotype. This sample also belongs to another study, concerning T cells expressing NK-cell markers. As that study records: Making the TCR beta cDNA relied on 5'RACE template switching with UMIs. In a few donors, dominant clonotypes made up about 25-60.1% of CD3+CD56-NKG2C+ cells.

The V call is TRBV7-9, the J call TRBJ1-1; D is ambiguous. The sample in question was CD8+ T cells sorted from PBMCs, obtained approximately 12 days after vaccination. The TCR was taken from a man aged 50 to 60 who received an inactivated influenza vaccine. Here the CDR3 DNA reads TGTGCCAGCAGCCAAACTGACGGGCTTGAAGCTTTCTTT. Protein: CASSQTDGLEAFF.